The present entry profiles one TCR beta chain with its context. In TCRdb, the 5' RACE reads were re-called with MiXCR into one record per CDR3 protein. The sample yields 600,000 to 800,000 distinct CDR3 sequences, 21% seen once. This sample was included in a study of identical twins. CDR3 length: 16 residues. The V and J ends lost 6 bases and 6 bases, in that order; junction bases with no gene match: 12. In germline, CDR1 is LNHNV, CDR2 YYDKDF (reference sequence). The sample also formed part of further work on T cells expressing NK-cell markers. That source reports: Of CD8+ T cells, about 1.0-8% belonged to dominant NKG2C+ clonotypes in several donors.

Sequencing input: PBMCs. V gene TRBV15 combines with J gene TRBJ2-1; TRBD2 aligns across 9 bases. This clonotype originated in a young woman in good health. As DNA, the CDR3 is TGTGCCACCAGTCCGTCGGGGCGGGGGGGCCGCAATGAGCAGTTCTTC. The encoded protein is CATSPSGRGGRNEQFF.